This TCR beta chain was profiled in a study of blood T cell repertoires in COVID-19. For the study at large: T cells, B-cell-depleted T cells, or PBMCs provided the cDNA or gDNA that served as material.

The cohort comprised adults aged roughly 18 to 90 years residing in 20 to 25 US areas. Grouping used clinical history reported by participants in a survey and questionnaire. The method was immunoSEQ multiplex PCR; TCRdb's version includes in-frame clones alone and lacks a portion of them. The data hold about 150,000 clones, with about 79% observed a single time. A single count supports this clone. Source material: PBMCs or T cells enriched from blood (not recorded which). The TCR was taken from a man aged 50 or older who had recovered from COVID-19.

CDR3 region: CASSPGTRGTDTQYF. CDR3 coding DNA: TGTGCCAGCAGTCCGGGGACTCGGGGCACAGATACGCAGTATTTT. The V call is TRBV27, the J call TRBJ2-3; the D gene is possibly TRBD2 (6 bases). CDR1 and CDR2 (germline): MNHEY, SMNVEV (reference sequence). The CDR3 has 15 amino acids. V dropped 5 bases and J dropped 1 base, with 13 bases sitting between them.